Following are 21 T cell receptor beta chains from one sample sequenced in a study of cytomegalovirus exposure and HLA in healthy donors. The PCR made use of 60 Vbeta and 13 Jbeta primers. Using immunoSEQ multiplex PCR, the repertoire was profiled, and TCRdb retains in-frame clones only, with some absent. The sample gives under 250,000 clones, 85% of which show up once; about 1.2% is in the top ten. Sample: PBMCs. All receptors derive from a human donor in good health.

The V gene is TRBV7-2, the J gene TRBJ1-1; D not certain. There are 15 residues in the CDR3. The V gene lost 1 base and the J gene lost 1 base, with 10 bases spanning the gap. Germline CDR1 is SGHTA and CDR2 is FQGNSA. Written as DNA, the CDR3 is TGTGCCAGCAGCTTAGAAGCGGGAGGGAACACTGAAGCTTTCTTT. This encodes CASSLEAGGNTEAFF.

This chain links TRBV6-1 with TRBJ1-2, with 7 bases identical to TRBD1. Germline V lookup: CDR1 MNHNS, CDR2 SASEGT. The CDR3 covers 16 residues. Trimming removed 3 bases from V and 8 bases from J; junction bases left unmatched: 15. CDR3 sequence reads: CASSDGTDYTFVGYTF. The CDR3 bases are TGTGCCAGCAGTGACGGGACAGACTATACCTTCGTAGGCTACACCTTC.

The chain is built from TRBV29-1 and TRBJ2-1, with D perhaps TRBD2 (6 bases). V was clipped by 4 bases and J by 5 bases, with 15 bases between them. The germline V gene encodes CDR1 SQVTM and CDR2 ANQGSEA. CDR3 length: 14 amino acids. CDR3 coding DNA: TGCAGCGTTGGTGGTAGCGGTACTCACAATGAGCAGTTCTTC. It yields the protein CSVGGSGTHNEQFF.

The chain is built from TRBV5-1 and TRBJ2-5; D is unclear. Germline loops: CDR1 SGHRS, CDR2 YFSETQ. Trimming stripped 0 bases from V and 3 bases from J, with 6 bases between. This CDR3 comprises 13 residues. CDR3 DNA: TGCGCCAGCAGCTTGGGAGTGGAAGAGACCCAGTACTTC. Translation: CASSLGVEETQYF.

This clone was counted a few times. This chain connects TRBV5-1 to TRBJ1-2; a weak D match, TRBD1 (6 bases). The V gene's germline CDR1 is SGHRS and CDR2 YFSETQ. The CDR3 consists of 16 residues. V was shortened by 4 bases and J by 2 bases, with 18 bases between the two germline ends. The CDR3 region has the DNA TGCGCCAGCAGCCCCCTTGAGTTTACAGGGAACTATGGCTACACCTTC. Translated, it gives CASSPLEFTGNYGYTF.

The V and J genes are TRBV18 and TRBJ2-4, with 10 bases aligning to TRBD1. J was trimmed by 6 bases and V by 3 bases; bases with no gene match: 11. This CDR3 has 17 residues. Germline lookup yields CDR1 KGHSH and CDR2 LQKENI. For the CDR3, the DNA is TGTGCCAGCTCACCCCGGGACAGGGGATCAGGGGGAAACATTCAGTACTTC. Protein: CASSPRDRGSGGNIQYF.

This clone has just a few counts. The CDR3 nucleotides are TGTGCCAGCAGCGCCCGATACAGGGGTAACACCGGGGAGCTGTTTTTT. It translates to CASSARYRGNTGELFF. The chain has TRBV9 and TRBJ2-2; 7 bases map to TRBD1. The J segment lost 2 bases and the V segment lost 3 bases, leaving 7 bases of the junction unmatched. CDR3 length equals 16 residues. CDR1 is SGDLS, CDR2 YYNGEE, per germline.

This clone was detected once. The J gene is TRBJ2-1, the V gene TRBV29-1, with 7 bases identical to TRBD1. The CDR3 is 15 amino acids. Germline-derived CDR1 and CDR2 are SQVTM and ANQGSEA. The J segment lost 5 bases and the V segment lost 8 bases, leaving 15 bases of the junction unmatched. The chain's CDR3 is CSSKASGTANNEQFF. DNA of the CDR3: TGCAGCTCAAAAGCATCCGGGACAGCTAACAATGAGCAGTTCTTC.

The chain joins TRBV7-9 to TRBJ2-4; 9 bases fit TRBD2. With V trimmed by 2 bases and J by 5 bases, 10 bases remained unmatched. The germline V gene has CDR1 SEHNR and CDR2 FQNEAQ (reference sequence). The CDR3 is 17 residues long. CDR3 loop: CASSLMYDSGSENIQYF. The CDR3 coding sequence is TGTGCCAGCAGCTTAATGTATGATAGCGGGAGTGAAAACATTCAGTACTTC.

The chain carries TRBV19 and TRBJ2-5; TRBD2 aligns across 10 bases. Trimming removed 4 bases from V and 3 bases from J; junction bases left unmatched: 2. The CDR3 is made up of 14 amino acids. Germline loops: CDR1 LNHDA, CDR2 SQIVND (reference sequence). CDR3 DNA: TGTGCCAGTAGTACTGGGACTAGCGAAGAGACCCAGTACTTC. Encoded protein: CASSTGTSEETQYF.

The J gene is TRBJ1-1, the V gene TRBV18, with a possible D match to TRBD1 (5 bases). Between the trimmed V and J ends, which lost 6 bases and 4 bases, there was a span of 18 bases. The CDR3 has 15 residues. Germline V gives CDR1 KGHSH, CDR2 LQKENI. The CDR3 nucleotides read TGTGCCAGCTCGCCTCTACGCGGGGGAGGCACTGAAGCTTTCTTT. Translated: CASSPLRGGGTEAFF.

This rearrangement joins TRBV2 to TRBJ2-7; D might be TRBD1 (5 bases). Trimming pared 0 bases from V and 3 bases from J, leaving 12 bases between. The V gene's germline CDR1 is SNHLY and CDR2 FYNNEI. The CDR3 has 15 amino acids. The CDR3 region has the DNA TGTGCCAGCAGTGAAGCCGCAGGGAACTACTACGAGCAGTACTTC. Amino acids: CASSEAAGNYYEQYF.

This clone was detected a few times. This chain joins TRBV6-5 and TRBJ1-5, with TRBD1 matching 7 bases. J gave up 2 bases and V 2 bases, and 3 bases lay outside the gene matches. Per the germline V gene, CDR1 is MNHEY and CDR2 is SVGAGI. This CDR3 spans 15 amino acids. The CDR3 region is CASSYGTGGNQPQHF. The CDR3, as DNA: TGTGCCAGCAGTTACGGAACAGGGGGCAATCAGCCCCAGCATTTT.

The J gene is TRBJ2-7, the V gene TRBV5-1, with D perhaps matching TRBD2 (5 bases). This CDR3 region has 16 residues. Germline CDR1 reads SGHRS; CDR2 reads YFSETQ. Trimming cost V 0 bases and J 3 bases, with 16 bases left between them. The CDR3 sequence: CASSLVGSAGFYEQYF. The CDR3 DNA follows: TGCGCCAGCAGCTTGGTGGGGTCGGCGGGCTTCTACGAGCAGTACTTC.

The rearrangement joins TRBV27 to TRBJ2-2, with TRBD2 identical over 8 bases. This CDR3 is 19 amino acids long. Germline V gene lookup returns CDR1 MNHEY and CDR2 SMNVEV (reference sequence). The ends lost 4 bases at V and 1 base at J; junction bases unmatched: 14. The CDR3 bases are TGTGCCAGCAGTTATGACCGGACCTGGACTAGCAGGAACACCGGGGAGCTGTTTTTT. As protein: CASSYDRTWTSRNTGELFF.

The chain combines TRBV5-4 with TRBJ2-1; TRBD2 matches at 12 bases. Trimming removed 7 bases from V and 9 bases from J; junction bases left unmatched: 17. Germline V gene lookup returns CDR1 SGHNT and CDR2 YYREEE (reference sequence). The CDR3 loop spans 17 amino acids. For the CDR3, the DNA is TGTGCCAGCTTCTTGCCTAGCGGGAGGGCCGAATCTGCTGAGCAGTTCTTC. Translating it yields CASFLPSGRAESAEQFF.

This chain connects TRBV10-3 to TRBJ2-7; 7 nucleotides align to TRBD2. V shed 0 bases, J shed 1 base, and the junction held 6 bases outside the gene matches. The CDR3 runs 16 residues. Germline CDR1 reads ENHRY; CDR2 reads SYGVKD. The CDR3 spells CAISESSGTTSYEQYF. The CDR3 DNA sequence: TGTGCCATCAGTGAGTCCTCCGGGACTACTTCCTACGAGCAGTACTTC.

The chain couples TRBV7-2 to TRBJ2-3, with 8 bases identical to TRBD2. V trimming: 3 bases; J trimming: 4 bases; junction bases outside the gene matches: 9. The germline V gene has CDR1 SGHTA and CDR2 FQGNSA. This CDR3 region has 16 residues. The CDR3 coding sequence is TGTGCCAGCAGCTTCAGCGGGAGTTTTGCATCAGATACGCAGTATTTT. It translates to CASSFSGSFASDTQYF. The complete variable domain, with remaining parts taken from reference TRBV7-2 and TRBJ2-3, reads GAGVSQSPSNKVTEKGKDVELRCDPISGHTALYWYRQSLGQGLEFLIYFQGNSAPDKSGLPSDRFSAERTGGSVSTLTIQRTQQEDSAVYLCASSFSGSFASDTQYFGPGTRLTVL.

The CDR3 loop is CASSRLAGAYEQYF. CDR3 nucleotides: TGTGCCAGCAGCCGACTAGCGGGAGCCTACGAGCAGTACTTC. The chain links TRBV11-1 to TRBJ2-7, with 12 bases lining up with TRBD2. Germline CDR1 is SGHAT and CDR2 is FQDESV (reference sequence). The CDR3 sequence is 14 residues long. Trimming removed 5 bases from V and 2 bases from J; junction bases left unmatched: 1.

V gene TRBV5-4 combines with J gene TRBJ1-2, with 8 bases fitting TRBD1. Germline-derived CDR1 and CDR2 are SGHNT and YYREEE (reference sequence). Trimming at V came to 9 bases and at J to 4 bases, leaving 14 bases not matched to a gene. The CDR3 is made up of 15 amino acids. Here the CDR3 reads CAIQTGVTDSYGYTF. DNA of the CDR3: TGTGCCATCCAGACAGGGGTGACAGACTCCTATGGCTACACCTTC.

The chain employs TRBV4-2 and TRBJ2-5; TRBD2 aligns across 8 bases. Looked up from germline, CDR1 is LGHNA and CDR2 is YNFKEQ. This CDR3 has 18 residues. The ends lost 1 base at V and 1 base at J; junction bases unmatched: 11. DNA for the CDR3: TGTGCCAGCAGCCAAGGACAGGCGAGCGGGAGTTTCCAAGAGACCCAGTACTTC. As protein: CASSQGQASGSFQETQYF.